The T cell receptor beta chain under discussion was sequenced for a study of T-cell reconstitution after alpha-beta-depleted transplantation in children. The study, taken as a whole, reports: Recipient T cells and thymic progenitors that survived gave rise to the high TCRbeta diversity observed at day 60 in some patients. T-cell counts and diversity at one year post-transplant came mainly from newly produced T cells. About two months after transplant, alpha-beta T cells reportedly came from several hundred expanded graft clones.

The CDR3 is made up of 15 amino acids. V was clipped by 0 bases and J by 5 bases, with 17 bases between them. Germline V gene data show CDR1 as DFQATT and CDR2 as SNEGSKA (reference sequence). Turning to this clonotype: The target antigen is unknown.

As it was prepared, the TCRbeta library received unique molecular identifiers. TCRdb re-analysed the PCR reads in MiXCR, keeping a single row per CDR3 protein. The sample holds 600,000 or so distinct CDR3 sequences, under 30% seen once. The receptor comes from a boy under three years old who had a stem cell transplant for acute myeloid leukemia, so the T cells may come from the graft donor. The V call is TRBV20-1, the J call TRBJ2-7, with D tentatively TRBD1 or TRBD2 (6 bases each). This sample comprised PBMCs, mostly from graft donor cells, obtained 360 days after TCRalphabeta/CD19-depleted stem cell transplant. DNA for the CDR3: TGCAGTGCTAGAGATCCCGTAAGGGGGGTTAACGAGCAGTACGTC. Amino acid sequence: CSARDPVRGVNEQYV.